This entry describes one T cell receptor beta chain. The specificity of this receptor is unknown. Per-base quality was not reported, and no clone a single base away is much larger than it. The data originate from a study of cytomegalovirus exposure and HLA in healthy donors (dated 2017 in TCRdb). In terms of the full investigation: In an earlier analysis of roughly 590 of the donors, under 300 Gb of sequence data and 95 million to 130 million unique TCR beta sequences from about 179 million T cells were reported. About 310 gigabases of sequencing data and approximately 85 million unique TCR sequences were included in an early release covering several hundred HLA-typed donors. Among the approximately 400 genotyped donors, about 83% belonged to the genetic ancestry cluster associated with self-reported Caucasian donors. The study aimed to test whether signatures of past pathogen exposure could be identified by cataloging public T cell receptors. The study profiled the T cell repertoires of about 640 subjects by immunosequencing and related them to cytomegalovirus serostatus. Besides the first cohort of about 730 subjects, a separate validation cohort made up of 120 different subjects was used. The study combined high-throughput TCR immunosequencing, statistical association of individual TCRs with disease status, and machine learning to predict cytomegalovirus infection status. In a later analysis, previously published TCR beta repertoires from 550 to 700 donors were re-analyzed and high-resolution HLA genotyping was added so that TCR occurrence patterns could be studied. Rather than using new phenotypic data, the later analysis identified candidate immune exposures from TCR beta sequences and from how often those sequences occurred across donors. In an earlier analysis of roughly 540 of the donors, high-throughput TCR beta sequencing was used to judge whether each TCR beta V gene segment behaved as functional or pseudogenic. Donor age, sex, ethnicity and CMV serostatus were collected together with the repertoire data. A later genetic analysis used genome-wide SNP genotypes for about 60% of the roughly 700 donors, treating that subset as a discovery cohort. All discovery cohort repertoires had been generated on a single sequencing platform. HLA typing included class I and class II loci at four-digit resolution. Typing coverage differed by locus: A, B, C, DRB1 and DQB1 were typed in about 629-630 donors, DQA1 in 522, DPA1 in approximately 600, and DPB1 in just under 490. Roughly five DR-DQ haplotypes were handled as single units for association and clustering, since linkage in the cohort was strong. Across 398 genotyped donors of the cohort, an average of about 200,000 unique TCR beta nucleotide sequences per donor were sequenced, and 15% to 20% of those sequences were non-productive.

The library came from the immunoSEQ multiplex PCR assay. A mixture of 60 forward primers for TCR Vbeta segments and 13 reverse primers for TCR Jbeta segments was used in the multiplex PCR. A multiplex PCR assay on genomic DNA amplified the CDR3 region of rearranged TCR beta genes. On the Illumina HiSeq System, the amplified TCR beta libraries were sequenced as 87-base-pair reads. Processing in the source paper ran as follows. In a later analysis, some 80 million unique TCR beta chains were counted across the roughly 670 repertoires, and approximately 9.9 million of these chains were shared by at least two donors. A nearest-neighbor algorithm error-corrected the raw reads and collapsed the reads into unique sequences, merging closely related sequences to remove PCR and sequencing errors. CDR3 sequences were aligned to IMGT reference sequences to assign V, D and J gene segments. Each retained sequence needed at least a six-nucleotide match to both a V gene segment and a J gene segment. Rearrangements were classified as productive when the CDR3 lacked stop codons and remained in frame with V and J, and all other rearrangements were classified as non-productive. CDR3 was defined according to IMGT convention as the region running from the second conserved V-encoded cysteine to the conserved J-encoded phenylalanine. The earlier analysis of about 560 of the donors excluded any sequence lacking an unambiguous match to a single V gene segment. An earlier analysis of 587 of the donors called V segments functional above 56.7% productive rearrangements and segregating when the between-donor standard deviation exceeded 5%. A statistical classification framework was developed to diagnose cytomegalovirus status using the catalog of TCR beta chain sequences. In a later analysis, V and J genes were assigned by comparing TCR nucleotide sequences against IMGT/GENE-DB human TR gene sequences. A later analysis assigned CDR3 sequences and most-parsimonious VDJ recombination scenarios with the TCRdist pipeline. In a later analysis, each TCR beta chain was defined by its CDR3 amino acid sequence together with its V-gene family, and reads without a unique V-gene family were excluded. In a later analysis, 500 to 700 highly shared, low-generation-probability nucleotide sequences were removed to address suspected cross-contamination and a sequencing artifact. For each public chain, a later analysis derived a clonal expansion index from normalized ranks of inferred template counts within each repertoire. In a later analysis, generation probabilities were computed using a VDJ recombination model fitted to out-of-frame rearrangements, and the results were checked against IGoR. In a later analysis, TCR-TCR, TCR-HLA and TCR-CMV co-occurrence was scored with hypergeometric tests, and a repertoire-size bias correction was applied to TCR pairs. False discovery rates were estimated in a later analysis by permuting HLA or CMV assignments 20 times. In a later analysis, co-occurring TCRs were grouped with DBSCAN, and TCRdist sequence similarity was added when clustering was performed within HLA-allele-positive subsets. Co-occurrence clustering excluded repertoires with fewer than 30,000 or more than 120,000 public chains, plus five with anomalous nucleotide sharing. The immuneACCESS repertoire file appears here via TCRdb, limited to in-frame rearrangements. These files lack a portion of the clones; in checked studies, under half of the deficit traces to unresolved V genes, and the cause of the others is not known. V, J and clone size were drawn from that table, and D and trimming were deduced from the DNA. The sample data list 150,000 to 250,000 clones, and 70% to 80% of these were observed just once. The top ten constitute nearly 4.5% of the sample.

Results the study describes overall, beyond this receptor: When HLA alleles, especially DR and DQ, strongly co-occurred, attributing TCR associations to individual alleles was difficult. Because the 87-base-pair reads could not distinguish some IMGT-functional V segments, including TRBV6-2 and TRBV6-3, those segments were excluded. It was suggested by the authors that the approach could potentially be generalized to other disease states and immunological phenotypes. Because counts were too low, roughly 17 rarely observed V segments, including chromosome 9 orphons, were left out of the earlier analysis of 587 of the donors. Sequencing depth was assumed to be roughly uniform across donors in the presence/absence analyses, though that assumption may not hold. For the cohort, immune exposure information was limited to CMV serostatus. A further reported finding was that TCR beta sequences accurately predicted the HLA-A and HLA-B alleles for most subjects in the first cohort. In a later analysis, the rate of TCR association differed among HLA loci, with DRB1 alleles having the most associated TCRs and HLA-C alleles having the fewest. The classifier was reported to diagnose cytomegalovirus status with high specificity and sensitivity in both the original and validation cohorts. Linkage disequilibrium might explain the correlated functional status among segregating V segments, but an unknown experimental factor could not be ruled out. This cohort had only TCR beta chains sequenced, and the lack of alpha or paired-chain data limited which features could be detected. A cluster of highly shared sequence variants was judged likely to be a technical artifact of the sequencing pipeline. A later analysis found that most CMV-associated TCR beta chains appeared HLA-restricted, with HLA associations seemingly driven largely by CMV exposure. A later analysis associated 17,000 or so TCR beta sequences with specific HLA alleles at a false discovery rate of 0.05. According to a later analysis, parvovirus B19, influenza, CMV and Epstein-Barr virus appeared linked to several top co-occurrence clusters. An association between a missense DCLRE1C variant and V-gene and J-gene trimming of TCR beta chains was found in a later genetic analysis and replicated in an independent cohort. Compared with equally common non-associated chains, HLA-associated TCR beta chains in a later analysis were more clonally expanded and had lower generation probabilities. In an earlier analysis of approximately 590 of the donors, most TCR beta V segments appeared in productive rearrangements about 90% or about 30% of the time, broadly matching IMGT annotations. A later genetic analysis reported fewer N-insertions in productive TCRs among donors in an Asian-associated ancestry cluster than the roughly 700-donor mean. Across donors, most TCR sequences were observed very rarely, whereas some public TCRs were present in many individuals. Three of the identified cytomegalovirus-associated TCR beta chains were confirmed in vitro to be specific for cytomegalovirus antigens. Because HLA typing was missing for some donors at each locus, association tests included only the typed subset. In the study, about 150 TCR beta chains were listed as associated with cytomegalovirus.

The cohort comprised fewer than 750 healthy bone marrow donors. All cohort members were sampled while nominally healthy, although unrecorded immune exposures were likely present. The donor was CMV seropositive and belonged to the group of 250 to 300 seropositive cohort members. A peripheral blood sample was collected from each donor, and TCR beta sequencing was performed on peripheral blood mononuclear cells. Genomic DNA was extracted from the blood cell samples with the Qiagen DNeasy Blood Extraction Kit. CDR1 is given as SQVTM and CDR2 as ANQGSEA, both from the germline V gene. There are 16 amino acids in the CDR3, from cysteine to phenylalanine inclusive. The DNA shown is the 48-base CDR3, in frame from base 1. Here V drops 2 bases and J drops 6 bases, and the junction holds 6 bases not matched to any gene.

The chain links TRBV29-1 with TRBJ2-1, and 14 bases in between align with TRBD2. Sequenced input: PBMCs. The clonotype originates from a woman aged 25 to 39 in good health and CMV-seropositive. In nucleotides, the sequence is TGCAGCGTTGAATTGTTTGGGACTAGCGGGAGCAATGAGCAGTTCTTC. Its protein is CSVELFGTSGSNEQFF.